This T cell receptor beta chain comes out of a study of T cell responses to AZD1222 COVID-19 vaccine. The length of the CDR3 is 13 residues. V was shortened by 5 bases and J by 7 bases, with 12 bases between the two germline ends. Germline V gene sequence: CDR1 SQVTM, CDR2 ANQGSEA. Points from the study as a whole: Clonal diversity was possibly underestimated, and the donors were mostly white British, with more females. Spike-specific TCR breadth and depth grew following two AZD1222 doses. Seropositive AZD1222 recipients at baseline numbered only 6 or 7. As reported, nearly half of all spike-specific TCRs target variant regions that are unmutated.

The repertoire was sequenced with immunoSEQ multiplex PCR; TCRdb's copy has only in-frame clones and lacks some. The data hold 150,000 to 160,000 clones, with 70% to 90% observed a single time. A remark on this clone: The antigen remains unidentified.

Source: peripheral blood, taken on day 0 of MenACWY control vaccination. The gene calls are TRBV29-1 and TRBJ1-6; D perhaps matches TRBD1 (5 bases). This receptor was obtained from an adult in good health. This CDR3 is CSVTEGINSPLHF. Written as DNA, the CDR3 is TGCAGCGTTACAGAGGGGATCAATTCACCCCTCCACTTT.